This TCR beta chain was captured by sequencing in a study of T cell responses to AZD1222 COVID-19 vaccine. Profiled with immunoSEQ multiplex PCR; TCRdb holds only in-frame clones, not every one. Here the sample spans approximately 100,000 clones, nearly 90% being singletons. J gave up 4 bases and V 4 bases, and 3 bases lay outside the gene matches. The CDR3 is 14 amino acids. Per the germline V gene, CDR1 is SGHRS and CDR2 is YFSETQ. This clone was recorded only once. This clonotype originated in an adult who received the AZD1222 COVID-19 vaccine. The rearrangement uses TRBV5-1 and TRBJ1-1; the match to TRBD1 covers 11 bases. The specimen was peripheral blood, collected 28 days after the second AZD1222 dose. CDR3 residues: CASSPGTGGTEAFF. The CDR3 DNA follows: TGCGCCAGCAGCCCAGGGACAGGGGGCACTGAAGCTTTCTTT.